This T cell receptor beta chain came from a study of T cells in localized non-small cell lung cancer. The germline CDR1 and CDR2 sequences are SGHTA and FQGTGA. The CDR3 is 14 residues long. Trimming cost V 5 bases and J 2 bases, with 12 bases left between them. Repertoires were generated with immunoSEQ multiplex PCR, while TCRdb's copy carries only in-frame clones and drops some. The sample lists 45,000 to 65,000 clones, around 81% occurring once. The chain employs TRBV7-3 and TRBJ2-5; the D is unclear. This TCR was recovered from a woman aged 40-75 years with stage II lung adenocarcinoma. The sequenced sample was PBMCs, obtained before any cancer treatment. CDR3 sequence: CASSPDTDQETQYF. CDR3 nucleotides: TGTGCCAGCAGCCCCGACACGGATCAAGAGACCCAGTACTTC.